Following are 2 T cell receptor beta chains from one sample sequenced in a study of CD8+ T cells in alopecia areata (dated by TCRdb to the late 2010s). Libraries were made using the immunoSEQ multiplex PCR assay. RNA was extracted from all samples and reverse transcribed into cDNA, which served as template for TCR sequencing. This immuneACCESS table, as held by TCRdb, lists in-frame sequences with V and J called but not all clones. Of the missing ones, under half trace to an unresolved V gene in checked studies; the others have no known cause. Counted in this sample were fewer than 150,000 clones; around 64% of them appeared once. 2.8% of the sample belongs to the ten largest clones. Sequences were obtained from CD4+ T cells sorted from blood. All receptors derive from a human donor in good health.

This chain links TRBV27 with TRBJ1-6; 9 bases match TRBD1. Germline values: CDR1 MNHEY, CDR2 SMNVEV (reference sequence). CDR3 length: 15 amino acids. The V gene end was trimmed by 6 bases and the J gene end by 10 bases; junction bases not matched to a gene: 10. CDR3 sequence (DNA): TGTGCCAGCAGAGTTTCCGGGACAGGGAACTCACCCCTCCACTTT. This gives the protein CASRVSGTGNSPLHF.

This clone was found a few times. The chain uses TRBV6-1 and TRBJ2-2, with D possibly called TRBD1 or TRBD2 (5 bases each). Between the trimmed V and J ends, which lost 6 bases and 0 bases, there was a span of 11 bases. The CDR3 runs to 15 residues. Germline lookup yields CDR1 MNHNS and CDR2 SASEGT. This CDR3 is CASSRGASNTGELFF. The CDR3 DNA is TGTGCCAGCAGCCGAGGGGCGTCGAACACCGGGGAGCTGTTTTTT.